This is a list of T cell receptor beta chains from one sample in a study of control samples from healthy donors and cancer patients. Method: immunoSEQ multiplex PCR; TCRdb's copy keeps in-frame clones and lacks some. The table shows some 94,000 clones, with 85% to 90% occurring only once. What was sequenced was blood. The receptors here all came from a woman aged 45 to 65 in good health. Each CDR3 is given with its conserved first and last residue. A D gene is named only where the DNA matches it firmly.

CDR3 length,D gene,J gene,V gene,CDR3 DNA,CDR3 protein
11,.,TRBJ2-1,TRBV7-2,TGTGCCAGCAGCCCTTTGGATGAGCAGTTCTTC,CASSPLDEQFF
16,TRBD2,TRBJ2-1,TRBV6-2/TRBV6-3,TGTGCCAGCAGTCTCAGAGCGGGGAACTCCTACAATGAGCAGTTCTTC,CASSLRAGNSYNEQFF
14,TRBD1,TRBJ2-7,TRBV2,TGTGCCAGCAGTGTGGGACAGGTCTATTACGAGCAGTACTTC,CASSVGQVYYEQYF
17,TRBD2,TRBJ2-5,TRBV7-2,TGTGCCAGCAGCCCGACCGGGACTAGCGGGGGAAGGGAGACCCAGTACTTC,CASSPTGTSGGRETQYF
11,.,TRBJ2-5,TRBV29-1,TGCAGCGTTGTTTTACAAGAGACCCAGTACTTC,CSVVLQETQYF
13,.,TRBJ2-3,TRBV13,TGTGCCAGCAGCATACAGGGGGGGGATACGCAGTATTTT,CASSIQGGDTQYF
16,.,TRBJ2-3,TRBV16,TGTGCCAGCAGCCAATCTTCGGTAGGGGGCACAGATACGCAGTATTTT,CASSQSSVGGTDTQYF
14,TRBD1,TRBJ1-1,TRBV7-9,TGTGCCAGCAGCCTAGGACAGGGGCACACTGAAGCTTTCTTT,CASSLGQGHTEAFF
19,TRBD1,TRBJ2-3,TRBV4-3,TGCGCCAGCAGCCAAGAGGCCGGGACAGGGAACTCTGGGGCAGATACGCAGTATTTT,CASSQEAGTGNSGADTQYF
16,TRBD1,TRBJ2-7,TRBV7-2,TGTGCCAGCAGCTTAGTTATGACAGGGGGGTCCTACGAGCAGTACTTC,CASSLVMTGGSYEQYF